Each of the 19 T cell receptor beta chains below was sequenced from the same sample in a study of identical twins. TCRdb re-called the 5' RACE reads through MiXCR, storing one row per CDR3 protein. The sample shows 200,000 to 250,000 distinct CDR3 sequences, 6.5% of them seen only once. These data were also filed under a second study, of T cells expressing NK-cell markers.

Sequenced input: CD8+ T cells sorted from blood. All receptors come from a woman aged 18-29 years in good health.

The rearrangement joins TRBV10-3 to TRBJ2-7; D tentatively fits TRBD1 or TRBD2 (5 bases each). The ends were cut back, 4 bases at V and 2 bases at J, with 9 bases in the middle. The germline gives CDR1 ENHRY, CDR2 SYGVKD. This CDR3 contains 13 residues. Here the CDR3 reads CAISGDGTYEQYF. DNA for the CDR3: TGTGCCATCAGTGGGGACGGGACCTACGAGCAGTACTTC.

The V and J genes are TRBV7-9 and TRBJ2-1; D perhaps matches TRBD2 (6 bases). The CDR3 has 12 amino acids. Per germline, CDR1 SEHNR and CDR2 FQNEAQ (reference sequence). Between the trimmed V and J ends, which lost 5 bases and 15 bases, there was a span of 17 bases. The CDR3 spells CASSRQGGARFF. The CDR3 bases are TGTGCCAGCAGCCGCCAGGGCGGGGCCCGGTTCTTC.

In this sample, this clonotype turned up a few times. The genes are TRBV12-3 or TRBV12-4 and TRBJ2-5, with D perhaps TRBD2 (6 bases). The V end lost 4 bases, the J end lost 0 bases, and 9 bases lay between the germline ends. The CDR3 sequence is 14 residues long. The CDR3 is CASSSIADQETQYF. For the CDR3, the DNA is TGTGCCAGCAGTTCTATAGCGGACCAAGAGACCCAGTACTTC.

This clonotype was seen a few times. The chain employs TRBV14 and TRBJ1-3; D is unresolved. V was cut by 4 bases and J by 3 bases, with 10 bases left in between. The CDR3 is 14 amino acids. CDR1 is SGHDN, CDR2 FVKESK, per germline. As DNA, the CDR3 is TGTGCCAGCAGCCGATGGGGAATTGGAAACACCATATATTTT. Residues: CASSRWGIGNTIYF.

This clonotype was counted many times. The chain is built from TRBV7-8 and TRBJ2-1, with D tentatively TRBD2 (6 bases). The V end lost 5 bases, the J end lost 4 bases, and 18 bases lay between the germline ends. The germline CDR1 and CDR2 sequences are SGHVS and FQNEAQ. The CDR3 extends over 16 amino acids. In nucleotides, the CDR3 is TGTGCCAGCAGCAGAACCGGGACTCGCTTATACAATGAGCAGTTCTTC. It codes for CASSRTGTRLYNEQFF.

This clonotype was seen more than once but under ten times. This chain joins TRBV6-6 and TRBJ2-1; D gene uncertain. The CDR3 covers 11 residues. Germline values: CDR1 MNHNY, CDR2 SVGAGI (reference sequence). The germline V and J ends were trimmed by 6 bases and 10 bases, with 10 bases remaining between them. The CDR3 sequence: CASRSPREQFF. CDR3 bases: TGTGCCAGCAGATCGCCCCGAGAGCAGTTCTTC.

This clonotype was seen more than once but under ten times. The chain couples TRBV20-1 to TRBJ1-3; perhaps TRBD1 as D (6 bases). V lost 4 bases, J lost 4 bases, and 17 bases lay in between. Germline CDR1 and CDR2: DFQATT and SNEGSKA (reference sequence). The CDR3 is 15 amino acids. CDR3 sequence: CSAMPGASVGNTIYF. The CDR3 region has the DNA TGCAGTGCTATGCCGGGGGCCAGTGTAGGAAACACCATATATTTT.

This clonotype has a count of ten or more. This chain joins TRBV12-3 or TRBV12-4 and TRBJ2-1; 8 nucleotides agree with TRBD1. This CDR3 contains 15 residues. Unmatched junction bases numbered 7, after V lost 7 bases and J lost 2 bases. The CDR3 protein is CASNPGTGPYNEQFF. The CDR3 region has the DNA TGTGCCAGCAACCCCGGGACAGGACCCTACAATGAGCAGTTCTTC.

The CDR3 sequence: CSVALAPRQWASGNTIYF. The CDR3 DNA reads TGCAGCGTTGCCCTAGCCCCTCGCCAATGGGCCTCTGGAAACACCATATATTTT. V gene TRBV29-1 combines with J gene TRBJ1-3; D is uncertain. The CDR3 loop spans 18 amino acids. Germline V gene lookup returns CDR1 SQVTM and CDR2 ANQGSEA. Trimming removed 4 bases from V and 0 bases from J, with 22 bases in between. Using reference TRBV29-1 and TRBJ1-3 for the parts outside the CDR3, the full variable domain is SAVISQKPSRDICQRGTSLTIQCQVDSQVTMMFWYRQQPGQSLTLIATANQGSEATYESGFVIDKFPISRPNLTFSTLTVSNMSPEDSSIYLCSVALAPRQWASGNTIYFGEGSWLTVV.

The table lists this clonotype with many counts. The chain links TRBV12-3 or TRBV12-4 to TRBJ1-1; D is ambiguous. Trimming cost V 7 bases and J 8 bases, with 14 bases left between them. This CDR3 spans 12 amino acids. In DNA, the CDR3 is TGTGCCAGCACCGAGGGTGTTTCGGAAGCTTTCTTT. Translated, it gives CASTEGVSEAFF.

There are many counts of this clonotype. The chain couples TRBV5-1 to TRBJ2-5; the D is unclear. Germline CDR1 is SGHRS and CDR2 is YFSETQ. There are 14 residues in the CDR3. V shed 2 bases and J shed 1 base, with 9 bases lying between them. CDR3 coding DNA: TGCGCCAGCAGCTTTGGGCCCCTCCAAGAGACCCAGTACTTC. Translated: CASSFGPLQETQYF.

V and J are TRBV15 and TRBJ2-7, with 8 bases fitting TRBD1. Germline V gene data show CDR1 as LNHNV and CDR2 as YYDKDF (reference sequence). V lost 5 bases, J lost 5 bases, and 17 bases stayed unmatched. There are 17 residues in the CDR3. Here the CDR3 DNA reads TGTGCCACCAGCTCCCTGGGTGGCAGGGGGCGGGCCGACGAGCAGTACTTC. Translating gives CATSSLGGRGRADEQYF.

This clonotype was recorded at least ten times. The DNA for the CDR3 is TGCGCCAGCAGTTCCCTAGGAGGGAACCAAGAGACCCAGTACTTC. It yields the protein CASSSLGGNQETQYF. The genes are TRBV5-1 and TRBJ2-5, with a possible D match to TRBD2 (6 bases). The germline CDR1 and CDR2 sequences are SGHRS and YFSETQ. V lost 5 bases and J 0 bases, leaving 14 bases between the germline ends. The CDR3 length is 15 residues.

This clonotype has a handful of counts. The chain has TRBV5-6 and TRBJ2-1; D is unresolved. The V gene's germline CDR1 is SGHDT and CDR2 YYEEEE. V was clipped by 2 bases and J by 8 bases, with 5 bases between them. The CDR3 covers 11 residues. DNA of the CDR3: TGTGCCAGCAGCTTTGTCTATGAGCAGTTCTTC. Translated, it gives CASSFVYEQFF.

This clonotype showed up just a few times. J is TRBJ1-2 and V is TRBV5-1, with 7 positions matching TRBD1. The V segment lost 4 bases and the J segment 4 bases; nucleotides outside the gene matches: 10. The CDR3 runs to 15 residues. Germline V gene sequence: CDR1 SGHRS, CDR2 YFSETQ. This CDR3 is CASSLYDRATYGYTF. The CDR3 nucleotides read TGCGCCAGCAGCCTATATGACAGGGCAACCTATGGCTACACCTTC.

This chain joins TRBV4-3 and TRBJ2-1; D possibly matches TRBD1 or TRBD2 (5 bases each). The V end lost 0 bases, the J end lost 2 bases, and 17 bases lay between the germline ends. This CDR3 spans 18 amino acids. Germline V gene sequence: CDR1 LGHNA, CDR2 YSLEER. This CDR3 is CASSQDLIEGPPYNEQFF. As DNA, the CDR3 is TGCGCCAGCAGCCAAGATCTAATCGAGGGGCCCCCCTACAATGAGCAGTTCTTC.

The chain links TRBV12-3 or TRBV12-4 to TRBJ1-1; D unresolved. V was pared by 4 bases and J by 4 bases, with 7 bases between. This CDR3 is 12 amino acids long. CDR3: CASSSDATEAFF. The CDR3 DNA is TGTGCCAGCAGTTCAGACGCCACTGAAGCTTTCTTT.

This clonotype has a count of ten or more. V is TRBV29-1 and J is TRBJ2-3, with TRBD1 matching 10 bases. V lost 1 base and J lost 5; bases outside the gene matches: 9. Germline V gives CDR1 SQVTM, CDR2 ANQGSEA. The CDR3 is 16 amino acids. CDR3 nucleotides: TGCAGCGTTGAAGGAGACCGGGACAGGGGCAGAGATACGCAGTATTTT. Translating gives CSVEGDRDRGRDTQYF.

This clonotype was found many times. V and J are TRBV5-1 and TRBJ1-2; a weak D match, TRBD1 (5 bases). V was shortened by 0 bases and J by 4 bases, with 7 bases between the two germline ends. The CDR3 extends over 13 amino acids. Germline CDR1 is SGHRS and CDR2 is YFSETQ. CDR3 region: CASSLGDSYGYTF. The DNA for the CDR3 is TGCGCCAGCAGCTTGGGAGACAGCTATGGCTACACCTTC. Full variable domain (remainder filled in from reference TRBV5-1 and TRBJ1-2): KAGVTQTPRYLIKTRGQQVTLSCSPISGHRSVSWYQQTPGQGLQFLFEYFSETQRNKGNFPGRFSGRQFSNSRSEMNVSTLELGDSALYLCASSLGDSYGYTFGSGTRLTVV.